The source of this T cell receptor (beta chain) is a study of a mutant IDH1 vaccine in newly diagnosed glioma. For the study at large: The vaccination schedule gave patients eight doses in weeks 1, 3, 5, 7, 11, 15, 19 and 23. Radiotherapy alone preceded vaccination by 4-6 weeks; alternatively, vaccination started with temozolomide cycles.

Losses at the gene ends were 2 bases for V and 3 bases for J; bases not matched to a gene: 3. This CDR3 comprises 15 residues. Germline V gives CDR1 MNHEY, CDR2 SMNVEV (reference sequence). Produced via immunoSEQ multiplex PCR; TCRdb's table is partial and in-frame only. The table records around 40,000 clones, roughly 84% of them present only once. Remarks on this clone: Antigen specificity is unknown.

The time point denotes: week 11, during vaccination. One vaccine dose held 300 ug of mutant IDH1 20-mer peptide and came with topical imiquimod. The V call is TRBV27, the J call TRBJ2-2; 7 positions match TRBD1. This clonotype originated in a man in his forties with glioma. The sample consisted of PBMCs, taken from a glioma patient whose treatment included an IDH1 peptide vaccine. CDR3 sequence (DNA): TGTGCCAGCAGTTTAACAGGGGTGGACACCGGGGAGCTGTTTTTT. Protein sequence: CASSLTGVDTGELFF.